This passage covers 21 T cell receptor beta chains from one sample sequenced in a study of blood T cell repertoires in COVID-19. Clones were sequenced by immunoSEQ multiplex PCR, and TCRdb holds only the in-frame ones, with some missing. Among 200,000 to 300,000 clones listed, about 83% were seen once. Material: peripheral blood. The source is a human donor in a cohort sampled during active COVID-19.

This chain uses TRBV19 with TRBJ1-2, with D perhaps matching TRBD1 (5 bases). V was cut by 7 bases and J by 4 bases, with 13 bases left in between. The V gene's germline CDR1 is LNHDA and CDR2 SQIVND (reference sequence). The CDR3 is made up of 13 amino acids. The CDR3 DNA reads TGTGCCAGTATGAGGGGAGGAGTCTATGGCTACACCTTC. It encodes CASMRGGVYGYTF.

The CDR3 coding sequence is TGTGCCAGCAGCCAAGAAGTACAGCGGGGAACAAACATTCAGTACTTC. Translation gives CASSQEVQRGTNIQYF. The gene calls are TRBV4-2 and TRBJ2-4; 7 bases match TRBD2. From germline, CDR1 is LGHNA and CDR2 YNFKEQ. The CDR3 has 16 residues. The V and J ends lost 0 bases and 6 bases, in that order; junction bases with no gene match: 8.

The count of this clone is one. The V call is TRBV11-2, the J call TRBJ2-3, with 10 bases lining up with TRBD2. J gave up 5 bases and V 4 bases, and 15 bases lay outside the gene matches. The CDR3 is made up of 18 amino acids. Germline-derived CDR1 and CDR2 are SGHAT and FQNNGV. The CDR3 here is CASSSYLPSGSVRDTQYF. CDR3 DNA: TGTGCCAGCAGCTCCTATCTGCCTAGCGGGAGCGTCAGAGATACGCAGTATTTT.

The gene calls are TRBV7-3 and TRBJ2-1; 8 bases align to TRBD1. CDR1 is SGHTA and CDR2 is FQGTGA in the germline V gene. V shed 5 bases and J 0 bases; nucleotides not matched to a gene: 21. The length of the CDR3 is 21 residues. The CDR3 sequence is CASSPGYGRGPTISSYNEQFF. The CDR3 DNA reads as TGTGCCAGCAGCCCCGGGTATGGCAGGGGGCCCACAATTAGCTCCTACAATGAGCAGTTCTTC.

J is TRBJ2-7 and V is TRBV5-1; 13 bases match TRBD2. Trimming took 4 bases from V and 1 from J; bases not matched to a gene: 2. The V gene's germline CDR1 is SGHRS and CDR2 YFSETQ. The CDR3 contains 15 residues. CDR3 sequence (DNA): TGCGCCAGCAGCCAGGGACTAGCGGGATCCTACGAGCAGTACTTC. This gives the protein CASSQGLAGSYEQYF.

This clone has only a few counts. This chain links TRBV30 with TRBJ2-1; 15 positions match TRBD2. Germline CDR1 and CDR2: GTSNPN and SVGIG (reference sequence). The CDR3 has 18 amino acids. The V segment lost 0 bases and the J segment 4 bases; nucleotides outside the gene matches: 7. The CDR3 DNA reads TGTGCCTGGAGTGTACTAGGACTAGCGGGGGGGTGGTACAATGAGCAGTTCTTC. This encodes CAWSVLGLAGGWYNEQFF.

Notes on this clone: Mismatch with germline at one junction end may stem from a read error. This chain joins TRBV7-7 and TRBJ2-7, with 12 positions matching TRBD2. The germline V gene has CDR1 SSHAT and CDR2 FNYEAQ (reference sequence). This CDR3 is built from 17 residues. CDR3 protein: CASSPRLLAGGPGEQYF. The CDR3 bases are TGTGCTAGCAGCCCTAGACTTCTAGCGGGAGGGCCCGGGGAGCAGTACTTC.

The V call is TRBV12-3 or TRBV12-4, the J call TRBJ1-2; 7 bases are shared with TRBD1. This CDR3 region has 13 residues. Trimming cost V 6 bases and J 3 bases; bases outside gene matches: 4. CDR3 sequence reads: CASSPDRDYGYTF. The CDR3 DNA sequence: TGTGCCAGCAGCCCCGACAGGGACTATGGCTACACCTTC.

A remark on this clone: The same CDR3 is also encoded by other DNA sequences in this sample. The rearrangement uses TRBV19 and TRBJ1-1; D is perhaps TRBD1 (5 bases). This CDR3 region has 13 residues. Germline V gene sequence: CDR1 LNHDA, CDR2 SQIVND (reference sequence). The V gene lost 7 bases and the J gene lost 2 bases, with 11 bases spanning the gap. The CDR3 here is CASTPTVNTEAFF. The CDR3 coding sequence is TGTGCCAGTACCCCGACAGTAAACACTGAAGCTTTCTTT.

V gene TRBV28 combines with J gene TRBJ2-7; TRBD1 matches 7 bases. This CDR3 is built from 13 residues. The germline V gene has CDR1 MDHEN and CDR2 SYDVKM. Trimming cost V 8 bases and J 2 bases; bases outside gene matches: 6. The CDR3 reads CASFRDSTYEQYF. The DNA of the CDR3 is TGTGCCAGCTTCCGGGACAGCACCTACGAGCAGTACTTC.

V usage is TRBV7-8 and J usage is TRBJ1-2, with 7 positions matching TRBD1. The CDR3 sequence is 15 residues long. With V trimmed by 0 bases and J by 2 bases, 3 bases remained unmatched. The germline V gene has CDR1 SGHVS and CDR2 FQNEAQ. CDR3 DNA: TGTGCCAGCAGCTTAGCGGGGGACAGCAACTATGGCTACACCTTC. This gives the protein CASSLAGDSNYGYTF.

On this clone: An end of the junction does not agree with germline; a read error may underlie this. The chain carries TRBV27 and TRBJ1-6; no clear D gene. The CDR3 runs to 13 residues. Germline CDR1 is MNHEY and CDR2 is SMNVEV (reference sequence). The CDR3 here is CATSFNYNSPLHF. The CDR3 DNA follows: TGTGCCACCAGTTTTAACTATAATTCACCCCTCCACTTT.

This clone was seen more than once but under ten times. This rearrangement joins TRBV5-1 to TRBJ2-1; 9 bases line up with TRBD2. The V gene's germline CDR1 is SGHRS and CDR2 YFSETQ. CDR3 length: 20 residues. The V and J ends lost 6 bases and 1 base, in that order; junction bases with no gene match: 20. The CDR3 here is CASTSMTGTSRRGSYNEQFF. The CDR3 DNA is TGCGCCAGCACCTCGATGACCGGGACTAGCAGGAGGGGGTCCTACAATGAGCAGTTCTTC.

This chain connects TRBV4-1 to TRBJ1-2; maybe TRBD1 (6 bases). V lost 6 bases and J 8 bases, leaving 16 bases between the germline ends. This CDR3 has 13 amino acids. Germline CDR1 MGHRA, CDR2 YSYEKL. CDR3 sequence reads: CASRKTGERGYTF. CDR3 DNA sequence: TGCGCCAGCAGAAAGACAGGAGAGAGGGGCTACACCTTC.

The chain carries TRBV5-5 and TRBJ2-7, with no clear D. The CDR3 consists of 14 residues. Germline V gene lookup returns CDR1 SGHKS and CDR2 YYEKEE (reference sequence). Deletions cut 3 bases from V and 3 bases from J, with 13 bases between. CDR3 sequence: CASSSSRLSYEQYF. CDR3 bases: TGTGCCAGCAGCTCGTCTCGACTCAGCTACGAGCAGTACTTC.

The V call is TRBV9, the J call TRBJ1-6; 8 positions match TRBD1. V shed 4 bases, J shed 5 bases, and the junction held 5 bases outside the gene matches. The germline CDR1 and CDR2 sequences are SGDLS and YYNGEE. CDR3 length: 15 amino acids. The CDR3 nucleotides read TGTGCCAGCAGCCGAACAGGGGGAGATAATTCACCCCTCCACTTT. Translated, it gives CASSRTGGDNSPLHF.

CDR3 nucleotide sequence: TGTGCCAGTAGAGAAGTCTATGGCTACACCTTC. Encoded protein: CASREVYGYTF. The rearrangement joins TRBV28 to TRBJ1-2; D gene uncertain. The ends were cut back, 9 bases at V and 4 bases at J, with 9 bases in the middle. Germline V gene sequence: CDR1 MDHEN, CDR2 SYDVKM. The CDR3 loop spans 11 amino acids.

The chain recombines TRBV30 with TRBJ2-5; tentative D call: TRBD2 (5 bases). The CDR3 totals 14 residues. Per germline, CDR1 GTSNPN and CDR2 SVGIG (reference sequence). Trimming removed 3 bases at V and 1 base at J, with 12 bases between. Written as DNA, the CDR3 is TGTGCCTGGAGGACATGGGAGCCCCAAGAGACCCAGTACTTC. It translates to CAWRTWEPQETQYF. Together with reference TRBV30 and TRBJ2-5, the CDR3 gives the full variable domain: SQTIHQWPATLVQPVGSPLSLECTVEGTSNPNLYWYRQAAGRGLQLLFYSVGIGQISSEVPQNLSASRPQDRQFILSSKKLLLSDSGFYLCAWRTWEPQETQYFGPGTRLLVL.

The chain is built from TRBV10-2 and TRBJ1-5; TRBD1 matches 7 bases. Germline V gene data show CDR1 as WSHSY and CDR2 as SAAADI. The CDR3 loop spans 16 amino acids. Trimming cost V 3 bases and J 6 bases; bases outside gene matches: 11. This chain's CDR3 is CASSDVEGGLFQPQHF. As DNA, the CDR3 is TGCGCCAGCAGTGACGTGGAAGGGGGCCTTTTTCAGCCCCAGCATTTT.

The gene calls are TRBV14 and TRBJ2-5, with D possibly being TRBD1 (6 bases). Germline values: CDR1 SGHDN, CDR2 FVKESK. This CDR3 spans 13 amino acids. Trimming pared 5 bases from V and 0 bases from J, leaving 7 bases between. This chain's CDR3 is CASSRGYQETQYF. Here the CDR3 DNA reads TGTGCCAGCAGCAGGGGGTACCAAGAGACCCAGTACTTC.

This clone was seen at least ten times. This chain connects TRBV18 to TRBJ1-5, with D perhaps TRBD1 (6 bases). Trimming shortened V by 2 bases and J by 3 bases, and 8 bases separated the two germline ends. CDR1 is KGHSH, CDR2 LQKENI, per germline. This CDR3 has 14 residues. CDR3 in amino acids: CASSPRQDNQPQHF. The DNA of the CDR3 is TGTGCCAGCTCACCAAGACAGGACAATCAGCCCCAGCATTTT.